The sequence of this TCR beta chain was determined in a study of response to subunit inactivated influenza vaccine. TCRdb used MiXCR to reprocess the RT-PCR reads, holding one entry per CDR3 protein. This table holds more than 500,000 distinct CDR3 sequences, around 11% found once. This clonotype was found many times. The CDR3 runs 14 residues. V was shortened by 11 bases and J by 1 base, with 15 bases between the two germline ends. Germline CDR1 is SGHTA and CDR2 is FQGNSA. These data also featured in a second study, about T cells expressing NK-cell markers. From that study: UMI-tagged 5'RACE template switching yielded the TCR beta cDNA. The study drew TCR beta repertoires from sorted CD3+CD56+NKG2C+, CD3+CD56+NKG2C- and CD3+CD56-NKG2C+ T cells. One of eight sequenced donors was HCMV-seronegative; the other seven were seropositive. NKG2C+ dominant clonotypes from 6 or 7 donors made up about 1.0-7.0% of CD8+ T cells. The leading position in the CD3+CD56-NKG2C+ fraction of a handful of donors also went to these clonotypes.

The sequences come from PBMCs from blood, collected on the day of vaccination. The source of this sequence is a man aged 50 to 59 who received an inactivated influenza vaccine. The chain employs TRBV7-2 and TRBJ1-3; perhaps TRBD1 as D (5 bases). The CDR3 loop reads CAGKTTGSGNTIYF. The CDR3 DNA reads TGTGCCGGCAAAACCACAGGTTCTGGAAACACCATATATTTT. Complete variable domain (other parts from reference TRBV7-2 and TRBJ1-3): GAGVSQSPSNKVTEKGKDVELRCDPISGHTALYWYRQSLGQGLEFLIYFQGNSAPDKSGLPSDRFSAERTGGSVSTLTIQRTQQEDSAVYLCAGKTTGSGNTIYFGEGSWLTVV.